This T cell receptor (beta chain) originates from a study of cytomegalovirus exposure and HLA in healthy donors. It was with 60 Vbeta and 13 Jbeta primers that the PCR ran. The table came from immunoSEQ multiplex PCR; TCRdb's copy has only in-frame clones and leaves some out. Of some 95,000 clones in the sample, about two thirds were seen once. The CDR3 is made up of 16 amino acids. Germline CDR1 is MNHEY and CDR2 is SVGAGI. V gave up 4 bases and J gave up 8 bases; unmatched junction bases: 13. The rearrangement uses TRBV6-5 and TRBJ1-4; 7 positions match TRBD1. The receptor's source is a female donor in good health and CMV-seronegative. Sequenced material: PBMCs. This CDR3 is CASSFLTGDRREKLFF. In DNA form, the CDR3 reads TGTGCCAGCAGTTTTCTCACCGGGGACAGAAGGGAAAAACTGTTTTTT.